These T cell receptor beta chains were read from a single sample in a study of regulatory T cells in long-lasting Graves disease. TCRdb passed the multiplex PCR reads through MiXCR, listing each CDR3 protein once. The sample holds 350,000 to 450,000 distinct CDR3 sequences, about 21% seen once. The sample here was peripheral blood mononuclear cells (PBMCs), taken when the disease was refractory, from a patient treated with antithyroid drugs. The receptors were sampled from a female donor with Graves disease. Both conserved end residues are part of each CDR3. Fields, in order: clone size, D gene, J gene, CDR3 length, V gene, CDR3 protein, CDR3 DNA. A D gene is named only where the DNA matches it firmly. For some rows the clone size is stated as once, few or many, or as a class when expanded; others skip it.

>many|-|TRBJ1-4|16|TRBV7-9
CASSLYGRAAEGKLFF
TGTGCCAGCAGCTTATATGGCAGGGCGGCCGAGGGAAAACTGTTTTTT
>many|TRBD1|TRBJ1-1|15|TRBV27
CASSSTGGGNTEAFF
TGTGCCAGCAGTTCGACAGGGGGTGGAAACACTGAAGCTTTCTTT
>-|TRBD1|TRBJ2-1|15|TRBV28
CASSSGTGAYNEQFF
TGTGCCAGCAGTTCCGGGACAGGGGCCTACAATGAGCAGTTCTTC
>-|TRBD2|TRBJ2-4|13|TRBV29-1
CSVNGLGDNIQYF
TGCAGCGTCAACGGACTAGGAGATAACATTCAGTACTTC
>-|TRBD2|TRBJ2-2|16|TRBV4-2
CASSQEGTSGSRKLFF
TGTGCCAGCAGCCAAGAAGGGACTAGCGGGAGTAGGAAGCTGTTTTTT
>few|-|TRBJ2-7|14|TRBV7-9
CASGVAGSVYEQYF
TGTGCCAGCGGCGTGGCAGGATCGGTCTACGAGCAGTACTTC
>-|-|TRBJ1-5|16|TRBV9
CASTILSDDSNQPQHF
TGTGCCAGCACCATACTGTCCGACGATAGCAATCAGCCCCAGCATTTT
>many|-|TRBJ2-7|14|TRBV3-1
CASSHLDANYEQYF
TGTGCCAGCAGCCACCTCGACGCGAACTACGAGCAGTACTTC
>many|-|TRBJ1-5|12|TRBV6-1
CASRGLNQPQHF
TGTGCCAGCAGGGGCTTGAATCAGCCCCAGCATTTT
>-|-|TRBJ2-2|13|TRBV6-2/TRBV6-3
CASTPLGARELFF
TGTGCCAGCACCCCTCTAGGGGCCCGGGAGCTGTTTTTT
>many|TRBD1|TRBJ2-2|15|TRBV2
CASSSTGQGTGELFF
TGTGCCAGCAGTTCTACTGGACAGGGCACCGGGGAGCTGTTTTTT
>-|-|TRBJ2-7|17|TRBV19
CASRRHEGDTIPYEQYF
TGTGCCAGTAGACGACACGAAGGGGACACGATTCCCTACGAGCAGTACTTC
>few|TRBD2|TRBJ2-1|14|TRBV2
CASSGLAGAGEQFF
TGTGCCAGCAGTGGACTAGCGGGAGCAGGTGAGCAGTTCTTC
>many|-|TRBJ2-7|15|TRBV12-3/TRBV12-4
CASSHSDGNYYEQYF
TGTGCCAGCAGCCACTCGGACGGAAACTACTACGAGCAGTACTTC
>few|TRBD1|TRBJ1-2|15|TRBV19
CASSARDSHAYGYTF
TGTGCCAGTAGTGCCCGGGACAGTCATGCCTATGGCTACACCTTC
>few|-|TRBJ2-6|16|TRBV7-3
CASSLRGGTGANVLTF
TGTGCCAGCAGCTTAAGGGGCGGGACTGGGGCCAACGTCCTGACTTTC
>-|-|TRBJ2-7|12|TRBV5-1
CASSVYSDEQYF
TGCGCCAGCAGCGTTTACTCTGACGAGCAGTACTTC
>-|-|TRBJ1-5|15|TRBV3-1
CASSQDGTFNQPQHF
TGTGCCAGCAGCCAAGACGGGACATTCAATCAGCCCCAGCATTTT
>many|-|TRBJ2-7|15|TRBV28
CASSLFGNGDYEQYF
TGTGCCAGCAGTTTATTCGGGAACGGGGACTACGAGCAGTACTTC
>few|TRBD1|TRBJ1-1|13|TRBV25-1
CASRPRGPAEAFF
TGTGCCAGCAGACCAAGGGGGCCGGCTGAAGCTTTCTTT
>-|TRBD1|TRBJ2-7|17|TRBV3-1
CASSPQRGTGVSYEQYF
TGTGCCAGCAGCCCACAACGAGGGACAGGGGTCTCCTACGAGCAGTACTTC
>few|TRBD1|TRBJ2-7|16|TRBV20-1
CSARDLLTGGKYEQYF
TGCAGTGCTAGAGACTTACTGACAGGGGGCAAATACGAGCAGTACTTC
>-|-|TRBJ2-3|15|TRBV6-2/TRBV6-3
CASSPRPESTDTQYF
TGTGCCAGCAGCCCTCGACCGGAAAGCACAGATACGCAGTATTTT
>-|-|TRBJ1-3|16|TRBV28
CASSTNRLPSGNTIYF
TGTGCCAGCAGCACAAACAGGCTCCCGTCTGGAAACACCATATATTTT
>few|TRBD1|TRBJ2-4|18|TRBV5-1
CASSFGTDLTRAKNIQYF
TGCGCCAGCAGTTTCGGGACAGATCTAACGCGAGCCAAAAACATTCAGTACTTC
>-|-|TRBJ1-1|12|TRBV30
CAWKAGYTEAFF
TGTGCCTGGAAGGCAGGGTACACTGAAGCTTTCTTT
>-|-|TRBJ1-2|15|TRBV28
CASGSHRELNYGYTF
TGTGCCAGCGGCTCCCACAGGGAGTTAAACTATGGCTACACCTTC
>-|-|TRBJ2-1|15|TRBV12-3/TRBV12-4
CASSHTSPDYNEQFF
TGTGCCAGCAGTCACACTAGTCCCGACTACAATGAGCAGTTCTTC
>few|-|TRBJ1-2|18|TRBV13
CASSAIYRRAPGGYGYTF
TGTGCCAGCAGCGCTATTTATCGCAGGGCCCCAGGCGGGTATGGCTACACCTTC
>many|-|TRBJ2-6|14|TRBV12-3/TRBV12-4
CASSPVVIANVLTF
TGTGCCAGCAGCCCTGTCGTTATCGCCAACGTCCTGACTTTC
>many|-|TRBJ2-7|15|TRBV10-3
CAIQVDGPSSYEQYF
TGTGCCATCCAGGTGGACGGACCTAGCTCCTACGAGCAGTACTTC
>-|-|TRBJ2-2|18|TRBV2
CASSQGAHPGASFGVLFF
TGCGCCAGCAGCCAAGGCGCTCACCCGGGAGCGAGCTTCGGGGTGCTGTTTTTT
>few|-|TRBJ1-1|14|TRBV20-1
CSARPDTMNTEAFF
TGCAGTGCTAGACCTGACACTATGAACACTGAAGCCTTCTTT
>-|TRBD1|TRBJ1-2|14|TRBV28
CASSPRTGPHGYTF
TGTGCCAGCAGTCCCAGGACAGGGCCGCATGGCTACACCTTC
>few|-|TRBJ2-1|16|TRBV7-9
CASSLVPGGSSGEQFF
TGTGCCAGCAGCTTAGTTCCCGGCGGATCTTCCGGTGAGCAGTTCTTC
>-|TRBD1|TRBJ2-7|12|TRBV25-1
CASRGQNYEQYF
TGTGCCAGCAGGGGACAGAACTACGAGCAGTACTTC
>few|TRBD2|TRBJ2-3|14|TRBV6-1
CASIKTSSKDTQYF
TGTGCCAGCATCAAGACTAGCTCCAAAGATACGCAGTATTTT
>many|-|TRBJ2-7|14|TRBV19
CASSRQGNSYEQYF
TGTGCCAGTAGTCGGCAGGGTAACTCCTACGAGCAGTACTTC